The rows below give T cell receptor beta chains drawn from one sample of a study of T cells after posttransplantation cyclophosphamide. Clones were sequenced by immunoSEQ multiplex PCR, and TCRdb holds only the in-frame ones, with some missing. The sample yields 30,000 to 35,000 clones, without any singletons. Input material: PBMCs. These receptors were taken from a woman in her 50s in good health and a related stem cell transplant donor. CDR3s include the opening cysteine and the closing phenylalanine or tryptophan. Fields, in order: J gene, clone size, D gene, V gene, CDR3 protein, CDR3 DNA. A D gene is named only where the DNA matches it firmly. Clone sizes are given selectively: once, few, many, or a class where the clone is expanded.

TRBJ2-1	few	NA	TRBV9	CASSVVGGSSYNEQFF	TGTGCCAGCAGCGTAGTCGGGGGAAGCTCCTACAATGAGCAGTTCTTC
TRBJ1-1	many	NA	TRBV29-1	CSVERGGGTTTEAFF	TGCAGCGTTGAACGTGGAGGAGGGACAACCACTGAAGCTTTCTTT
TRBJ1-4	many	NA	TRBV19	CASTPDTTNEKLFF	TGTGCCAGTACCCCAGATACAACTAATGAAAAACTGTTTTTT
TRBJ1-4	many	TRBD1	TRBV19	CASSTDRDEKLFF	TGTGCCAGTAGTACGGACAGGGATGAAAAACTGTTTTTT
TRBJ2-3	many	NA	TRBV5-1	CASSFSAPGADTQYF	TGCGCCAGCAGCTTCTCCGCGCCAGGAGCAGATACGCAGTATTTT
TRBJ1-5	many	NA	TRBV2	CASRGDSNQPQHF	TGTGCCAGCCGGGGGGATAGCAATCAGCCCCAGCATTTT
TRBJ2-1	many	TRBD2	TRBV4-2	CASSRETSGRAYEQFF	TGTGCCAGCAGCCGAGAAACTAGCGGGAGGGCCTATGAGCAGTTCTTC
TRBJ1-1	NA	NA	TRBV30	CAWSVVGEMAFF	TGTGCCTGGAGTGTTGTCGGGGAGATGGCTTTCTTT
TRBJ1-4	many	NA	TRBV28	CASSPLDSNEKLFF	TGTGCCAGCAGTCCACTTGACAGTAATGAAAAACTGTTTTTT
TRBJ2-1	many	NA	TRBV7-2	CASSQGRGNEQFF	TGTGCCAGCAGCCAGGGGAGGGGGAATGAGCAGTTCTTC
TRBJ2-2	many	NA	TRBV27	CASRQGWGVGGELFF	TGTGCCAGCAGACAGGGATGGGGTGTAGGCGGGGAGCTGTTTTTT
TRBJ2-7	few	NA	TRBV29-1	CSVWVGHSYEQYF	TGCAGCGTTTGGGTAGGGCACTCCTACGAGCAGTACTTC
TRBJ2-3	many	TRBD2	TRBV27	CATLLAGDHTDTQYF	TGTGCCACCCTATTAGCGGGAGATCACACAGATACGCAGTATTTT
TRBJ2-3	many	TRBD2	TRBV5-1	CASRNYPTAASGSLSTDTQYF	TGCGCCAGCCGTAATTATCCCACGGCGGCTAGCGGGAGCCTCAGCACAGATACGCAGTATTTT
TRBJ2-1	many	TRBD2	TRBV7-8	CASSLAPSGRSNEQFF	TGTGCCAGCAGCTTAGCCCCTAGCGGGAGAAGCAATGAGCAGTTCTTC
TRBJ2-7	many	TRBD1	TRBV24-1	CATSGTTGSYEQYF	TGTGCCACCAGTGGTACGACAGGGTCCTACGAGCAGTACTTC
TRBJ2-5	many	TRBD1	TRBV18	CASLPGQGGSETQYF	TGTGCCAGCCTTCCGGGACAGGGGGGTTCGGAGACCCAGTACTTC
TRBJ1-2	many	NA	TRBV6-2/TRBV6-3	CASDEGWNYGYTF	TGTGCCAGCGATGAGGGGTGGAACTATGGCTACACCTTC
TRBJ2-1	many	NA	TRBV6-5	CASKRVSYNEQFF	TGTGCTTCCAAGCGGGTTAGTTACAATGAGCAGTTCTTC
TRBJ1-1	many	TRBD1	TRBV10-3	CAISEPWDRENTEAFF	TGTGCCATCAGTGAGCCCTGGGACAGGGAGAACACTGAAGCTTTCTTT
TRBJ2-1	many	NA	TRBV19	CASTGYGEQFF	TGTGCCAGTACAGGATACGGTGAGCAGTTCTTC
TRBJ2-2	few	NA	TRBV29-1	CSVEESVGTGELFF	TGCAGCGTGGAGGAGAGCGTCGGCACCGGGGAGCTGTTTTTT
TRBJ1-5	many	TRBD1	TRBV19	CASSIAPGQGSSNQPQHF	TGTGCCAGTAGTATCGCCCCGGGACAGGGATCGAGCAATCAGCCCCAGCATTTT
TRBJ2-5	NA	NA	TRBV12-3/TRBV12-4	CASSASHKSETQYF	TGTGCCAGCAGCGCCTCCCACAAATCGGAGACCCAGTACTTC
TRBJ1-2	many	TRBD1	TRBV6-2/TRBV6-3	CASRRDRVGYTF	TGTGCCAGCAGAAGGGACAGGGTCGGCTACACCTTC
TRBJ2-7	many	NA	TRBV19	CASSVEQGPYEQYF	TGTGCCAGTAGTGTCGAACAGGGCCCCTACGAGCAGTACTTC
TRBJ1-1	many	NA	TRBV28	CASSPRWMNTEAFF	TGTGCCAGCAGTCCTAGGTGGATGAACACTGAAGCTTTCTTT
TRBJ2-2	NA	NA	TRBV30	CAWSGFRNTGELFF	TGTGCCTGGAGTGGTTTCAGAAACACCGGGGAGCTGTTTTTT
TRBJ2-3	NA	TRBD2	TRBV9	CASSAPAGGGTDTQYF	TGTGCCAGCAGCGCTCCAGCGGGAGGAGGTACAGATACGCAGTATTTT
TRBJ2-7	many	NA	TRBV2	CASSKQGHEQYF	TGTGCCAGCAGCAAACAGGGCCACGAGCAGTACTTC
TRBJ1-2	many	NA	TRBV5-6	CASSFQGFLTNYGYTF	TGTGCCAGCAGCTTCCAGGGTTTTTTAACTAACTATGGCTACACCTTC
TRBJ2-1	many	NA	TRBV6-2/TRBV6-3	CASSTTGQGRKNEQFF	TGTGCCAGCAGTACCACGGGACAAGGGAGGAAAAATGAGCAGTTCTTC
TRBJ2-3	NA	TRBD2	TRBV18	CASSPRALAGGTDTQYF	TGTGCCAGCTCACCGAGGGCACTAGCGGGAGGGACAGATACGCAGTATTTT
TRBJ1-2	few	TRBD1	TRBV29-1	CSARTGLGVSYGYTF	TGCAGCGCGCGGACAGGCCTAGGGGTCAGCTATGGCTACACCTTC
TRBJ1-3	many	NA	TRBV12-3/TRBV12-4	CASSLRSAGVSGNTIYF	TGTGCCAGCAGTTTACGTTCGGCAGGAGTCTCTGGAAACACCATATATTTT
TRBJ2-1	many	TRBD2	TRBV7-2	CASSNGLAGSYNEQFF	TGTGCCAGCAGCAATGGACTAGCGGGGTCCTACAATGAGCAGTTCTTC
TRBJ1-5	few	NA	TRBV18	CASSPVDRQSNQPQHF	TGTGCCAGCTCACCGGTGGACAGACAAAGCAATCAGCCCCAGCATTTT
TRBJ2-1	many	NA	TRBV29-1	CSVVSQGINEQFF	TGCAGCGTTGTATCTCAGGGGATTAATGAGCAGTTCTTC
TRBJ2-2	many	NA	TRBV4-1	CASSRQRELFF	TGCGCCAGCAGCCGGCAGAGGGAGCTGTTTTTT
TRBJ1-1	many	NA	TRBV4-2	CASSQDSLFTEAFF	TGTGCCAGCAGCCAAGACAGTCTCTTCACTGAAGCTTTCTTT
TRBJ2-5	many	TRBD1	TRBV5-8	CASSVDRGQETQYF	TGTGCCAGCAGCGTGGACAGGGGCCAAGAGACCCAGTACTTC
TRBJ1-3	many	NA	TRBV5-1	CASSLGGVGNTIYF	TGCGCCAGCAGCTTGGGCGGGGTTGGAAACACCATATATTTT
TRBJ2-7	many	TRBD2	TRBV14	CASSPHRGAGVAYEQYF	TGTGCCAGCAGCCCCCACCGGGGAGCGGGAGTAGCTTACGAGCAGTACTTC
TRBJ2-7	many	NA	TRBV28	CASSKAGNRAYEQYF	TGTGCCAGCAGCAAGGCAGGGAACAGGGCCTACGAGCAGTACTTC
TRBJ1-2	NA	NA	TRBV9	CASSGITGRNGYTF	TGTGCCAGCAGCGGAATTACAGGGCGAAATGGCTACACCTTC
TRBJ1-5	many	TRBD1	TRBV6-1	CASLLAGQGGQPQHF	TGTGCCAGCCTTCTTGCTGGACAGGGAGGTCAGCCCCAGCATTTT
TRBJ1-2	many	NA	TRBV5-4	CASSLPGPWANGYTF	TGTGCCAGCAGCTTGCCAGGCCCGTGGGCCAATGGCTACACCTTC
TRBJ2-2	many	NA	TRBV4-3	CASSHGPSNTGELFF	TGCGCCAGCAGCCACGGGCCTAGCAACACCGGGGAGCTGTTTTTT
TRBJ1-1	few	NA	TRBV29-1	CSVGRGSVNTEAFF	TGCAGCGTTGGCAGGGGTTCCGTGAACACTGAAGCTTTCTTT
TRBJ1-1	many	NA	TRBV28	CASSLANTEAFF	TGTGCCAGCAGTTTGGCGAACACTGAAGCTTTCTTT
TRBJ2-2	many	TRBD1	TRBV19	CASSIQGALPGELFF	TGTGCCAGTAGTATCCAGGGGGCGCTCCCCGGGGAGCTGTTTTTT
TRBJ2-7	many	TRBD1	TRBV9	CASSQPGQGNEQYF	TGTGCCAGCAGCCAGCCGGGACAGGGAAACGAGCAGTACTTC
TRBJ1-2	many	NA	TRBV6-4	CASSDSRGASGYTF	TGTGCCAGCAGTGACTCACGGGGGGCGAGCGGCTACACCTTC
TRBJ2-1	many	TRBD1	TRBV9	CASSVEQGAFNEQFF	TGTGCCAGCAGCGTAGAACAGGGGGCATTCAATGAGCAGTTCTTC
TRBJ1-4	many	TRBD1	TRBV5-1	CASSSDRVGEKLFF	TGCGCCAGCAGCTCCGACAGGGTCGGGGAAAAACTGTTTTTT
TRBJ2-3	few	NA	TRBV6-6	CASTPPSGVTDTQYF	TGTGCCAGCACCCCACCTTCAGGCGTCACAGATACGCAGTATTTT
TRBJ2-7	many	TRBD1	TRBV30	CAWTPETGSYEQYF	TGTGCCTGGACCCCTGAGACAGGGAGTTACGAGCAGTACTTC
TRBJ2-7	many	TRBD1	TRBV27	CASSFGQGGYEQYF	TGTGCCAGCAGCTTCGGACAGGGCGGCTACGAGCAGTACTTC
TRBJ1-4	many	TRBD1	TRBV7-6	CASSTGDSSNEKLFF	TGTGCCAGCAGCACGGGGGACAGCTCAAATGAAAAACTGTTTTTT